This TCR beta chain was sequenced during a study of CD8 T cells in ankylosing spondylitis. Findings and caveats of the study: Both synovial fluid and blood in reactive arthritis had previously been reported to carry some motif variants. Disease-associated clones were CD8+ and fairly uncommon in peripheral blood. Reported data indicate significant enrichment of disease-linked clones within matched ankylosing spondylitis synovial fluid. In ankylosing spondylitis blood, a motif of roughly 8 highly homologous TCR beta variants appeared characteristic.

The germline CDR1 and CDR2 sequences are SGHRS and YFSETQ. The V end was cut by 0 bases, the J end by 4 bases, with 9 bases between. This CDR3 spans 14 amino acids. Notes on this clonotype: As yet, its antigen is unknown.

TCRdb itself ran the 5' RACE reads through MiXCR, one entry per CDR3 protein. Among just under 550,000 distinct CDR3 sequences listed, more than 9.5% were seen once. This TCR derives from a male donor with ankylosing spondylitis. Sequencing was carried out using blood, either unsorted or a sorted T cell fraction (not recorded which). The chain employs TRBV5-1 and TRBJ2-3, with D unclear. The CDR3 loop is CASSLGDWADTQYF. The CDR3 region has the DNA TGCGCCAGCAGCTTGGGAGACTGGGCAGATACGCAGTATTTT.